What follows is one T cell receptor beta chain and its context. CDR3 length: 17 amino acids. The trim removed 4 bases at V and 7 bases at J, leaving 11 bases unmatched. Germline-derived CDR1 and CDR2 are SGHDT and YYEEEE. These data originate in a study of cytomegalovirus exposure and HLA in healthy donors. The PCR had 60 Vbeta and 13 Jbeta primers. Sequencing was performed with immunoSEQ multiplex PCR; in TCRdb, only in-frame clones are kept and a portion is missing. The profile shows 90,000 to 140,000 clones, about four fifths of them singletons. The chain joins TRBV5-6 to TRBJ2-2; TRBD2 matches 12 bases. The source material was PBMCs. The clonotype originates from a middle-aged man in good health and CMV-seronegative. The CDR3 DNA reads as TGTGCCAGCAGCCCCTTCCCTAGCGGGGGGGCCTTCGGGGAGCTGTTTTTT. Residues: CASSPFPSGGAFGELFF.